This T cell receptor (beta chain) was sequenced during a study of technical replicates of blood from a handful of donors. Trimming at V came to 4 bases and at J to 7 bases, leaving 6 bases not matched to a gene. The CDR3 extends over 12 amino acids. In germline, CDR1 is SQVTM, CDR2 ANQGSEA. This clone was picked up one time. Only in-frame clones appear in the TCRdb table, and some are missing; sequencing was by immunoSEQ multiplex PCR. The data hold roughly 80,000 clones, with 93% observed a single time. The TCR sequence derives from a human donor in good health. Sequenced material: T cells isolated from PBMCs. The chain employs TRBV29-1 and TRBJ2-7; TRBD2 agrees at 8 bases. The CDR3 here is CSVAGGRREQYF. Written as DNA, the CDR3 is TGCAGCGTTGCGGGGGGGCGTCGGGAGCAGTACTTC.